This is a list of T cell receptor beta chains from one sample in a study of T cells in localized non-small cell lung cancer. The assay was immunoSEQ multiplex PCR, and TCRdb's table has in-frame clones only and misses some. This table holds nearly 25,000 clones, around 86% found once. The sample in question was peripheral blood, obtained before any cancer treatment. The receptors originated from a male donor at least 60 years old with stage II squamous cell lung carcinoma. The CDR3 runs from the conserved cysteine through the conserved F or W. The order of the fields is V gene, J gene, CDR3 length, CDR3 protein.

v_gene: TRBV19; j_gene: TRBJ1-5; len: 18; CDR3aa: CASSIDLVGGTGGQPQHF
v_gene: TRBV28; j_gene: TRBJ1-5; len: 15; CDR3aa: CAILPGTAMGQPQHF
v_gene: TRBV2; j_gene: TRBJ1-5; len: 14; CDR3aa: CASRADSLNQPQHF
v_gene: TRBV28; j_gene: TRBJ2-7; len: 14; CDR3aa: CASRPTGGAVEQYF
v_gene: TRBV2; j_gene: TRBJ1-4; len: 15; CDR3aa: CAGRAAASANEKLFF
v_gene: TRBV29-1; j_gene: TRBJ2-4; len: 12; CDR3aa: CSAQGQGDIQYF
v_gene: TRBV6-1; j_gene: TRBJ2-3; len: 13; CDR3aa: CASSEEWPDTQYF
v_gene: TRBV9; j_gene: TRBJ1-6; len: 15; CDR3aa: CASSTGSAYNSPLHF
v_gene: TRBV28; j_gene: TRBJ1-4; len: 15; CDR3aa: CASSFRGDGGEKLFF
v_gene: TRBV7-8; j_gene: TRBJ2-6; len: 18; CDR3aa: CASSPLRQDHTPSNVLTF
v_gene: TRBV9; j_gene: TRBJ1-1; len: 13; CDR3aa: CASSPSWGQGAFF
v_gene: TRBV27; j_gene: TRBJ1-6; len: 16; CDR3aa: CASSTGRLRGNSPLHF
v_gene: TRBV30; j_gene: TRBJ2-5; len: 13; CDR3aa: CAWRTSGWETQYF
v_gene: TRBV13; j_gene: TRBJ1-2; len: 12; CDR3aa: CASSLGPSGYTF
v_gene: TRBV5-6; j_gene: TRBJ2-2; len: 13; CDR3aa: CASSLAPGGELFF
v_gene: TRBV6-1; j_gene: TRBJ2-3; len: 13; CDR3aa: CASGELGTDTQYF
v_gene: TRBV28; j_gene: TRBJ1-2; len: 15; CDR3aa: CASSQRGGQGTGYTF
v_gene: TRBV18; j_gene: TRBJ2-1; len: 14; CDR3aa: CASSPGTGAFEQFF
v_gene: TRBV29-1; j_gene: TRBJ2-1; len: 14; CDR3aa: CSVEGRSSYNEQFF
v_gene: TRBV5-8; j_gene: TRBJ2-1; len: 14; CDR3aa: CASSLKGQYNEQFF
v_gene: TRBV5-4; j_gene: TRBJ2-1; len: 13; CDR3aa: CASSYRGEKEQFF
v_gene: TRBV7-2; j_gene: TRBJ2-5; len: 15; CDR3aa: CASSFGGGRVETQYF
v_gene: TRBV7-8; j_gene: TRBJ1-3; len: 16; CDR3aa: CASSLAGTDSGNTIYF
v_gene: TRBV7-9; j_gene: TRBJ2-5; len: 13; CDR3aa: CASSPRTSWTQYF
v_gene: TRBV4-3; j_gene: TRBJ1-4; len: 13; CDR3aa: CASRGPTNEKLFF
v_gene: TRBV19; j_gene: TRBJ1-5; len: 14; CDR3aa: CASSIDRGNQPQHF
v_gene: TRBV28; j_gene: TRBJ2-7; len: 12; CDR3aa: CASRQGSYEQYF
v_gene: TRBV28; j_gene: TRBJ2-1; len: 17; CDR3aa: CASSLSQPGLGGNEQFF
v_gene: TRBV5-1; j_gene: TRBJ1-2; len: 15; CDR3aa: CASSRGTGYNYGYTF
v_gene: TRBV9; j_gene: TRBJ2-1; len: 14; CDR3aa: CASSVERGYNEQFF
v_gene: TRBV28; j_gene: TRBJ1-2; len: 12; CDR3aa: CASRVTGAGYTF
v_gene: TRBV19; j_gene: TRBJ2-2; len: 12; CDR3aa: CASSENTGELFF
v_gene: TRBV9; j_gene: TRBJ1-1; len: 15; CDR3aa: CASSAPGGANTEAFF
v_gene: TRBV6-1; j_gene: TRBJ1-1; len: 13; CDR3aa: CATGHNGYTEAFF
v_gene: TRBV28; j_gene: TRBJ1-2; len: 12; CDR3aa: CASSPADYGYTF
v_gene: TRBV7-8; j_gene: TRBJ2-5; len: 15; CDR3aa: CASSLWQALKETQYF
v_gene: TRBV4-2; j_gene: TRBJ2-1; len: 15; CDR3aa: CASSQVTGDYNEQFF
v_gene: TRBV29-1; j_gene: TRBJ2-7; len: 11; CDR3aa: CSVAPGHEQYF
v_gene: TRBV27; j_gene: TRBJ2-3; len: 16; CDR3aa: CASSLSPRPSSDTQYF
v_gene: TRBV11-2; j_gene: TRBJ2-5; len: 15; CDR3aa: CASSSTGVNQETQYF
v_gene: TRBV6-5; j_gene: TRBJ1-2; len: 12; CDR3aa: CASRRDEGSYTF